These T cell receptor beta chains were read from a single sample in a study of T cell repertoires in cytomegalovirus infection. TCRdb used MiXCR to reprocess the reads, holding one entry per CDR3 protein. Of approximately 350,000 distinct CDR3 sequences in the sample, about 35% are singletons; the top ten hold less than 15%. Their recognized antigens are unknown. Sample: cultured PBMCs, taken from culture after CMV antigen stimulation. The receptors derive from a human donor in good health (CMV status not recorded). Some clones in this sample may be carry-over from other donors' samples. The CDR3 runs from the conserved cysteine through the conserved F or W. The D gene is left open where the match is weak. Where a row states a size, it is once, few, many or the class of an expanded clone; other rows omit it.

v_call	clone_size	d_call	j_call	cdr3_nt	cdr3_aa
TRBV6-2/TRBV6-3	.	.	TRBJ2-1	TGTGCCAGCAGTTTGCGGTGGAGCTCCTACAATGAGCAGTTCTTC	CASSLRWSSYNEQFF
TRBV20-1	.	.	TRBJ2-1	TGCAGTGCTAGACATAAGGGTATAGGCAATGAGCAGTTCTTC	CSARHKGIGNEQFF
TRBV19	.	.	TRBJ2-3	TGTGCCAGTAGTACCCGACAAGGCACAGATACGCAGTATTTT	CASSTRQGTDTQYF
TRBV9	few	TRBD2	TRBJ2-1	TGTGCCAGCAGCGTATCTAGCGGGAGCTCCTACAATGAGCAGTTCTTC	CASSVSSGSSYNEQFF
TRBV12-3/TRBV12-4	.	.	TRBJ1-2	TGTGCCAGCAGTTCGGGACTGGGAAGGGCCTTC	CASSSGLGRAF
TRBV11-2	.	TRBD1	TRBJ1-6	TGTGCCAGCAGCCCCCACGACAGGGCGTCCTATAATTCACCCCTCCACTTT	CASSPHDRASYNSPLHF
TRBV7-2	many	.	TRBJ2-5	TGTGCCAGCAGCTTACTGGCAGGCGGTTCGCGAGAGACCCAGTACTTC	CASSLLAGGSRETQYF
TRBV20-1	.	TRBD2	TRBJ2-1	TGCAGTGGTTTGGCTAGCGGCAACAATGAGCAGTTCTTC	CSGLASGNNEQFF
TRBV12-3/TRBV12-4	few	TRBD1	TRBJ2-2	TGTGCCAGCAGCCCGGACAGGGGGGCTGTCGGGGAGCTGTTTTTT	CASSPDRGAVGELFF
TRBV7-4	few	TRBD1	TRBJ2-7	TGTGCCAGCAGCTTTGGGACAGTTTCCTACGAGCAGTACTTC	CASSFGTVSYEQYF
TRBV27	few	TRBD2	TRBJ2-5	TGTGCCAGCAGTTTGGCTAGCGGGAGGCAAGAGACCCAGTACTTC	CASSLASGRQETQYF
TRBV10-3	.	TRBD2	TRBJ2-7	TGTGCCATCTCCAGGCTAGCGGGTTCCTACGAGCAGTACTTC	CAISRLAGSYEQYF
TRBV7-3	many	TRBD1	TRBJ2-5	TGTGCCAGCAGCCCAGGTCCGGGACAGGGGGAAGAGACCCAGTACTTC	CASSPGPGQGEETQYF
TRBV7-8	few	TRBD2	TRBJ2-3	TGTGCCAGCAGCTTAGTGGATAGCGGGAGCACAGATACGCAGTATTTT	CASSLVDSGSTDTQYF
TRBV7-2	few	.	TRBJ2-5	TGTGCCAGCAGCTTAAGACGACCCGGGCAAGAGACCCAGTACTTC	CASSLRRPGQETQYF
TRBV6-2/TRBV6-3	.	TRBD1	TRBJ1-1	TGTGCCAGCAGCAGCGGACAGGGGACCCCCATCGGTTTCTTT	CASSSGQGTPIGFF
TRBV7-8	.	.	TRBJ2-1	TGTGCCAGCAGCTCAGGGCGGGTTAGGGACAATGAGCAGTTCTTC	CASSSGRVRDNEQFF
TRBV10-3	.	.	TRBJ1-2	TGTGCCATCAGCGAGGAGGCAGGGCACTATGGCTACACCTTC	CAISEEAGHYGYTF
TRBV4-1	.	TRBD2	TRBJ2-3	TGCGCCAGCAGCCACCCCAGCGGGAGGGCCCCTATCGCAGGGGATACGCAGTATTTT	CASSHPSGRAPIAGDTQYF
TRBV7-9	many	.	TRBJ1-1	TGTGCCAGCAGCTTACAGAACACTGAAGCTTTCTTT	CASSLQNTEAFF
TRBV12-3/TRBV12-4	few	.	TRBJ2-5	TGTGCCAGCAGCCCTCGGGCAGGGTCAGAGACCCAGTACTTC	CASSPRAGSETQYF
TRBV4-1	few	.	TRBJ2-3	TGCGCCAGCAGCCAAGTAGTCACTAGCACAGATACGCAGTATTTT	CASSQVVTSTDTQYF
TRBV12-5	.	TRBD2	TRBJ2-1	TGTGCTAGTGGTTTGGTTCCTAGCGGGGGGGATAATGAGCAGTTCTTC	CASGLVPSGGDNEQFF
TRBV7-2	few	.	TRBJ2-7	TGTGCCAGCAGCCGTTCACTAGCCAGCTACGAGCAGTACTTC	CASSRSLASYEQYF
TRBV19	few	TRBD2	TRBJ2-3	TGTGCCAGTTCGTATAGCGGGAGCGCAGATACGCAGTATTTT	CASSYSGSADTQYF
TRBV9	.	.	TRBJ2-2	TGTGCCAGCAGCCGACAGACAGGATCGAACACCGGGGAGCTGTTTTTT	CASSRQTGSNTGELFF
TRBV7-6	few	.	TRBJ2-1	TGTGCCAGCAGCGCCCCTTATAGAGGGAAAGACAATGAGCAGTTCTTC	CASSAPYRGKDNEQFF
TRBV7-9	.	TRBD1	TRBJ1-5	TGTGCCAGCAGCGACAGGGTTCAGCCCCAGCATTTT	CASSDRVQPQHF
TRBV19	.	.	TRBJ1-2	TGTGCCAGTAGTGACCCTAGGGTGGACGACGGGTATGGCTACACCTTC	CASSDPRVDDGYGYTF
TRBV3-1	few	.	TRBJ1-5	TGTGCCAGCAGCCACAGGGGTGGCAATCAGCCCCAGCATTTT	CASSHRGGNQPQHF
TRBV5-5	.	.	TRBJ2-4	TGTGCCAGCAGCCCGGGTCTGTCATTCGGCGCCATTCAGTACTTC	CASSPGLSFGAIQYF
TRBV5-1	.	TRBD1	TRBJ1-1	TGCGCCAGCAGCCGACGAGGGACAGGGGGCAGTTGGATCACTGAAGCTTTCTTT	CASSRRGTGGSWITEAFF
TRBV7-2	.	.	TRBJ2-1	TGTGCCAGCAGCTTAGCGCTGGCCGGCGGGTATTACAATGAGCAGTTCTTC	CASSLALAGGYYNEQFF
TRBV7-2	many	.	TRBJ2-5	TGTGCCAGCAGCCCTGGTTGGGGACCCGGGGAGACCCAGTACTTC	CASSPGWGPGETQYF
TRBV7-2	.	.	TRBJ2-7	TGTGCCAGCAGCGCCTGGAGTCGGAGGGGCTACGAGCAGTACTTC	CASSAWSRRGYEQYF
TRBV28	.	TRBD1	TRBJ1-5	TGTGCCAGCAGGTCAGGGGGCGCGGGCAATCAGCCCCAGCATTTT	CASRSGGAGNQPQHF
TRBV4-3	.	TRBD1	TRBJ2-3	TGTGCCAGCAGTCAGGGACAGGCGACAGATACGCAGTATTTT	CASSQGQATDTQYF
TRBV12-3/TRBV12-4	many	.	TRBJ1-1	TGTGCCAGCAGTTGGGTCAACACAGATGAAGCTTTCTTT	CASSWVNTDEAFF
TRBV7-6	.	.	TRBJ2-1	TGTGCCAGCAGCTTCGATGTTGAGCAGTTCTTC	CASSFDVEQFF
TRBV5-6	.	TRBD1	TRBJ1-4	TGTGCCAGCAGCCCTAGGACAGGGGGCGTAAGTGAAAAACTGTTTTTT	CASSPRTGGVSEKLFF
TRBV19	few	.	TRBJ2-5	TGTGCCAGTAGCTTTAGATCGGCTAGCTCGAGGACCCAGTACTTC	CASSFRSASSRTQYF
TRBV12-3/TRBV12-4	.	.	TRBJ1-1	TGTGCCAGCAGTTTTAGGTGGGGGCGGAACACTGAAGCTTTCTTT	CASSFRWGRNTEAFF
TRBV20-1	few	.	TRBJ1-1	TGCAGTGCTAGAGATTTCCGGGGGGGGATGAACACTGAAGCTTTCTTT	CSARDFRGGMNTEAFF
TRBV7-9	few	.	TRBJ2-3	TGTGCCAGCAGCTTATGGGACATGAGTGGCACAGATACGCAGTATTTT	CASSLWDMSGTDTQYF
TRBV11-3	.	.	TRBJ1-2	TGTGCCAGCAGTGCCTCTTCGGGCTCCTATGGCTACACCTTC	CASSASSGSYGYTF
TRBV9	few	.	TRBJ1-6	TGTGCCAGCAGCGGAGGCGAGGTGGGGAATTCACCCCTCCACTTT	CASSGGEVGNSPLHF
TRBV5-6	.	TRBD1	TRBJ2-1	TGTGCCAGCAGCTTGGTGGGACAGGGGGCGAATGAGCAGTTCTTC	CASSLVGQGANEQFF
TRBV6-2/TRBV6-3	.	.	TRBJ2-6	TGTGCCAGCGGATCCGCAGGGACTGGGGCCAACGTCCTGACTTTC	CASGSAGTGANVLTF
TRBV20-1	.	.	TRBJ1-3	TGCAGTGCTAGAGATTCGAGGGCTGGAAACACCATATATTTT	CSARDSRAGNTIYF
TRBV7-2	many	.	TRBJ2-1	TGTGCCAGCAGCTTAATATCCGTGGTGGATGAGCAGTTCTTC	CASSLISVVDEQFF
TRBV7-2	few	.	TRBJ1-4	TGTGCCAGCAGCTCCTCGCCTGAAAAACTGTTTTTT	CASSSSPEKLFF
TRBV6-5	.	.	TRBJ1-1	TGTGCCAGCAGTCCCTATCGGGGGCGGGATACTGAAGCTTTCTTT	CASSPYRGRDTEAFF
TRBV20-1	few	TRBD1	TRBJ1-5	TGCAGTGCTATACAGGGGCCCACCCAGCCCCAGCATTTT	CSAIQGPTQPQHF